The TCR beta chain under discussion was sequenced for a study of blood T cell repertoires in COVID-19. Study information: Samples representing acute and convalescent COVID-19 were sourced from the United States, Italy and Spain. The cDNA or gDNA used as material had been derived from T cells, B-cell-depleted T cells, or PBMCs.

Per the original data handling: Amplifying reference gene primers gave estimates of nucleated cell counts. Data came from immunoSEQ multiplex PCR; TCRdb stores just in-frame clones and leaves some out. V and J calls and clone size come straight from that table; D and trimming were deduced from the DNA. The table has roughly 150,000 clones, over 75% seen once; the top ten hold 6.5% to 7.5%. A Seattle source enrolled patients during active infection and followed them longitudinally. The CDR3 has 14 residues. V was clipped by 5 bases and J by 2 bases; unmatched bases: 5. Germline-derived CDR1 and CDR2 are SEHNR and FQNEAQ (reference sequence).

The receptor was derived from a man older than 75 with COVID-19, enrolled during active disease. Sequencing was done on a sample of peripheral blood. The rearrangement joins TRBV7-9 to TRBJ2-7; 8 nucleotides line up with TRBD1. CDR3 protein: CASSQMTGAYEQYF. Here the CDR3 DNA reads TGTGCCAGCAGCCAAATGACAGGGGCCTACGAGCAGTACTTC.